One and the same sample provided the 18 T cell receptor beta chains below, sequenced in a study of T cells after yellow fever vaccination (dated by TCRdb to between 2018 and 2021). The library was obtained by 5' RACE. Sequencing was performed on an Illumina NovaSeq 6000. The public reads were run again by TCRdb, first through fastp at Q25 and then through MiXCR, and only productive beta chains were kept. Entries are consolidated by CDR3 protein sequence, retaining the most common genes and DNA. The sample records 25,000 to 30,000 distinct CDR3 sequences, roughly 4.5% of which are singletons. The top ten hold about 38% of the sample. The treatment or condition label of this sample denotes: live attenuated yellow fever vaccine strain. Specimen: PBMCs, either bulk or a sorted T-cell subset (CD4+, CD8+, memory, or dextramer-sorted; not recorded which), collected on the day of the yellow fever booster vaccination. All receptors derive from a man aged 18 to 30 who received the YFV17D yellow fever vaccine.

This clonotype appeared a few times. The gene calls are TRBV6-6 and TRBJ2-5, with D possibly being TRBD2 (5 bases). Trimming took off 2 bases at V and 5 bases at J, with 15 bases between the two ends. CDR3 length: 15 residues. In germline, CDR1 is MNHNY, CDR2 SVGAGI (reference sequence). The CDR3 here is CASSYPGLTKETQYF. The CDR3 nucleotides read TGTGCCAGCAGTTACCCCGGCCTGACTAAGGAGACCCAGTACTTC.

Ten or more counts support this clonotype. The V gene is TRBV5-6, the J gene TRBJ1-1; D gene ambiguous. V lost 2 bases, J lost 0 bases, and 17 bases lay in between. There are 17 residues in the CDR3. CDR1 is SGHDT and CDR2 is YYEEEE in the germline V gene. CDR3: CASSFSHDGRVNTEAFF. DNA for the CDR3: TGTGCCAGCAGCTTCTCCCATGATGGGCGGGTGAACACTGAAGCTTTCTTT.

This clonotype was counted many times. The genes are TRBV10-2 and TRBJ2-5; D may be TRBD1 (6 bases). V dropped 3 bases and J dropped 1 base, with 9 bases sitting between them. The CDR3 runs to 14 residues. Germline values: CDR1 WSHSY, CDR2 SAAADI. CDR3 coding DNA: TGCGCCAGCAGTGAACAGGGCGGCCAAGAGACCCAGTACTTC. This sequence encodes CASSEQGGQETQYF.

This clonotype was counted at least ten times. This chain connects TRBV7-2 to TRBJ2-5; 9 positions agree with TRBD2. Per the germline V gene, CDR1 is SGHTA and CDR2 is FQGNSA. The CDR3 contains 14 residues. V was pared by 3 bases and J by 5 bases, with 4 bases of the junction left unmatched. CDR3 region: CASSLAGGWETQYF. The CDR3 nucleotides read TGTGCCAGCAGCTTGGCGGGGGGGTGGGAGACCCAGTACTTC. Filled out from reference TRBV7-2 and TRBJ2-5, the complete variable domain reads GAGVSQSPSNKVTEKGKDVELRCDPISGHTALYWYRQSLGQGLEFLIYFQGNSAPDKSGLPSDRFSAERTGGSVSTLTIQRTQQEDSAVYLCASSLAGGWETQYFGPGTRLLVL.

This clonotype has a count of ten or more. The CDR3 reads CSASKGVRAQYF. CDR3 in DNA: TGCAGTGCTAGTAAGGGAGTAAGAGCGCAGTATTTT. The J gene is TRBJ2-3, the V gene TRBV20-1; maybe TRBD2 (5 bases). From germline, CDR1 is DFQATT and CDR2 SNEGSKA (reference sequence). The CDR3 has 12 amino acids. The germline V and J ends were trimmed by 3 bases and 10 bases, with 14 bases remaining between them.

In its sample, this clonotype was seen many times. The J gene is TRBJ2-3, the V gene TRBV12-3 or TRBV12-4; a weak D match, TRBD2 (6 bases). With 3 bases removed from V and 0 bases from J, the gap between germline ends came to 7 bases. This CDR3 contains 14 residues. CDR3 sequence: CASSFAGSTDTQYF. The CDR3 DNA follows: TGTGCCAGCAGTTTTGCGGGGAGCACAGATACGCAGTATTTT.

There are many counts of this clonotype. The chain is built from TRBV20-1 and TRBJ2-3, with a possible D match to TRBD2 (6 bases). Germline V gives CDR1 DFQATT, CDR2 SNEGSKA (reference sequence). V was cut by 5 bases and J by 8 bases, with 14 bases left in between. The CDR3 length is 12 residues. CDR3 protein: CSASERGGTQYF. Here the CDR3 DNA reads TGCAGTGCTTCAGAGAGGGGAGGTACGCAGTATTTT.

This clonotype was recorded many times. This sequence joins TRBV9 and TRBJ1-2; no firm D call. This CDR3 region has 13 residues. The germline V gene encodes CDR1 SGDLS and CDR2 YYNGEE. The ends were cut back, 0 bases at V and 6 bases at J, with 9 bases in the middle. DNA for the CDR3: TGTGCCAGCAGCGTAGAGAACGGCCATGGCTACACCTTC. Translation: CASSVENGHGYTF.

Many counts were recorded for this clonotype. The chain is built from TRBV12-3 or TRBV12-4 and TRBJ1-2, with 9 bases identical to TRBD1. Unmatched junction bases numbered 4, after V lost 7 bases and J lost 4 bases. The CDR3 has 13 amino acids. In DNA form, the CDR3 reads TGTGCCAGCAACCCGGGACAGGGCTATGGCTACACCTTC. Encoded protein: CASNPGQGYGYTF.

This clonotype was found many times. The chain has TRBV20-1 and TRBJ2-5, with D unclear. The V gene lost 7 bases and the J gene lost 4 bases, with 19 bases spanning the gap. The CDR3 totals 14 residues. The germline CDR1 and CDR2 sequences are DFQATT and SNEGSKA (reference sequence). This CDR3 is CSVPPLAALETQYF. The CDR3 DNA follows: TGCAGTGTTCCGCCACTCGCGGCCCTAGAGACCCAGTACTTC.

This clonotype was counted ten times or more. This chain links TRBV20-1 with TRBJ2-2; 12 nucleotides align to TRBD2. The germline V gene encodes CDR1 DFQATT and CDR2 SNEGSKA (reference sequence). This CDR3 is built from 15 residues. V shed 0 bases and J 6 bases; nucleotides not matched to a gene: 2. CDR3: CSARDPSGGAGELFF. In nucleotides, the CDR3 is TGCAGTGCTAGAGATCCTAGCGGGGGGGCCGGGGAGCTGTTTTTT.

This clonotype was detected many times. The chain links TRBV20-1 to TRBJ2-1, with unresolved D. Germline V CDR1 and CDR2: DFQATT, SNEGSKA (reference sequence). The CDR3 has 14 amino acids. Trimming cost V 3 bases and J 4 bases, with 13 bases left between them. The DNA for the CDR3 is TGCAGTGCTAGCCCACTCGACTCTTACAATGAGCAGTTCTTC. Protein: CSASPLDSYNEQFF.

The CDR3 coding sequence is TGTGCCATCAGAGAGGATCTCCGGGGCGCTAATTCACCCCTCCACTTT. Protein: CAIREDLRGANSPLHF. The chain uses TRBV10-3 and TRBJ1-6; a weak D match, TRBD1 (5 bases). V lost 6 bases and J lost 6, with 18 bases in between. CDR3 size: 16 residues. Germline loops: CDR1 ENHRY, CDR2 SYGVKD.

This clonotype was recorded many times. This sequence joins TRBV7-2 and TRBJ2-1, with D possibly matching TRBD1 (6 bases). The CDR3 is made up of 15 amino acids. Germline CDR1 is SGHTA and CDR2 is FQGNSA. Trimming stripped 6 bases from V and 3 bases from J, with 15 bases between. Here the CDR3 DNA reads TGTGCCAGCAGAAAGGCACAGGGATACTACAATGAGCAGTTCTTC. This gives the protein CASRKAQGYYNEQFF. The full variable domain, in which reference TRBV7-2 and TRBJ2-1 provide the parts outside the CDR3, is GAGVSQSPSNKVTEKGKDVELRCDPISGHTALYWYRQSLGQGLEFLIYFQGNSAPDKSGLPSDRFSAERTGGSVSTLTIQRTQQEDSAVYLCASRKAQGYYNEQFFGPGTRLTVL.

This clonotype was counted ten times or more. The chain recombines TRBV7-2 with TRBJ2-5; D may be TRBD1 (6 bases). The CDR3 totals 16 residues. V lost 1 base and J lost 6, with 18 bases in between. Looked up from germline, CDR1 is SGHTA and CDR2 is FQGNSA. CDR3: CASSLGGGGPWKTQYF. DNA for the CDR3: TGTGCCAGCAGCTTAGGAGGTGGGGGCCCGTGGAAGACCCAGTACTTC.

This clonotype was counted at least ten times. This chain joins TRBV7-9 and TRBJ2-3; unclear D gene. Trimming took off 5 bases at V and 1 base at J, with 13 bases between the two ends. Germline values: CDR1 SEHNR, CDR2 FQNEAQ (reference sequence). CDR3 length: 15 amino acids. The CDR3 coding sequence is TGTGCCAGCAGCCCCTCGAGGTTTCGCACAGATACGCAGTATTTT. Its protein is CASSPSRFRTDTQYF.

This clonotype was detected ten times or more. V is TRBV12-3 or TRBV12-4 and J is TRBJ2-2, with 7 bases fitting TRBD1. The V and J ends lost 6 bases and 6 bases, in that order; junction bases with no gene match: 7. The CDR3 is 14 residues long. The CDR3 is CASRPGQVPGELFF. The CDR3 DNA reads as TGTGCCAGCAGACCCGGACAGGTCCCCGGGGAGCTGTTTTTT.

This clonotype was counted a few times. CDR3: CASSLDGVGTEAFF. The CDR3, as DNA: TGCGCCAGCAGCTTGGACGGGGTGGGCACTGAAGCTTTCTTT. This chain connects TRBV5-1 to TRBJ1-1; D is uncertain. V was trimmed by 0 bases and J by 4 bases, leaving 10 bases between them. CDR3 size: 14 residues. Germline V gives CDR1 SGHRS, CDR2 YFSETQ. The whole variable domain, remainder taken from reference TRBV5-1 and TRBJ1-1, is KAGVTQTPRYLIKTRGQQVTLSCSPISGHRSVSWYQQTPGQGLQFLFEYFSETQRNKGNFPGRFSGRQFSNSRSEMNVSTLELGDSALYLCASSLDGVGTEAFFGQGTRLTVV.